This paragraph reports one T cell receptor beta chain. Enrolment of Seattle patients took place during active infection, and they were followed longitudinally. This record comes from a study of blood T cell repertoires in COVID-19. Study background: Acute and convalescent COVID-19 specimens originated in the United States, Italy and Spain. In each case, the material was cDNA or gDNA derived from T cells, B-cell-depleted T cells, or PBMCs.

Authors' analysis steps: Amplification of reference gene primers was used by the study to estimate nucleated cell counts. Here immunoSEQ multiplex PCR was the method, and the copy in TCRdb shows in-frame clones only, minus some. V, J and clone size reflect that table, while D and trimming were determined from the DNA. The table lists more than 300,000 clones, more than 75% of them singletons. V lost 6 bases and J lost 2; bases outside the gene matches: 10. The germline V gene encodes CDR1 LNHDA and CDR2 SQIVND (reference sequence). The CDR3 totals 15 residues. Specimen: peripheral blood. This sequence originates from a woman in her forties or fifties with COVID-19, enrolled during active disease. The V and J genes are TRBV19 and TRBJ2-7, with 7 bases matching TRBD2. The CDR3 coding sequence is TGTGCCAGTAGCTCTAGCGGCCAAAAGACCTACGAGCAGTACTTC. It is translated as CASSSSGQKTYEQYF.